Sequencing of this TCR beta chain was carried out in a study of cytomegalovirus exposure and HLA in healthy donors. Study-wide results and limits: Some TCR beta chains (roughly 150 of them) were listed as cytomegalovirus-associated.

V lost 7 bases, J lost 1 base, and 15 bases stayed unmatched. The length of the CDR3 is 17 residues. Germline lookup yields CDR1 SQVTM and CDR2 ANQGSEA. The PCR made use of 60 Vbeta and 13 Jbeta primers. Measured with immunoSEQ multiplex PCR; TCRdb has only the in-frame clones, and not every one. The sample yields about 200,000 clones, around 88% seen once. The donors, nominally healthy at sampling, likely had unrecorded immune exposures. Notes on this clone: Its antigen is still unknown.

The sequence was obtained from a woman under 40 in good health and CMV-seronegative. This chain links TRBV29-1 with TRBJ2-2; 7 bases fit TRBD2. The sample was PBMCs. CDR3 amino acids: CSAGGLSSRRNTGELFF. CDR3 bases: TGCAGCGCGGGGGGACTGTCATCTCGACGGAACACCGGGGAGCTGTTTTTT.